The rows below give T cell receptor beta chains drawn from one sample of a study of blood T cell repertoires in COVID-19. Repertoires were generated with immunoSEQ multiplex PCR, while TCRdb's copy carries only in-frame clones and drops some. The sample yields under 250,000 clones, around four fifths seen once. The sequenced sample was peripheral blood. These receptors were collected from an older woman with active or convalescent COVID-19. Each CDR3 is given without its conserved first and last residue. Each record gives: CDR3 protein, V gene.

ASKTGQSTEAF TRBV6-5
ATSDVSGYTDTQY TRBV24-1
ATSGEGPEAF TRBV24-1
ASSNSGSYEQY TRBV5-1
ASSLRTGREAGNTIY TRBV5-1
ASSHNFEEGTQY TRBV3-1/TRBV3-2
ASSQSSRVETQY TRBV14
ASSLTPTAGTGETQY TRBV11-2
ASSPLQETQY TRBV25-1
ASSPQLLGPAGDTNTGELF TRBV18
ASSLRDNTGELF TRBV7-9
ASRAGDTNDLA TRBV2
ASSRNQGNTGELF TRBV7-9
ASSLGQESTDTQY TRBV13
ASSPGTVNEKLF TRBV6-6
ASSPGLLLRSPLH TRBV4-1
ASSSTPGQGETQY TRBV5-6
ASSQKGPDTQY TRBV3-1/TRBV3-2
ASSLTGDEQF TRBV11-2
ASRSLAGARNEQF TRBV19
ASYCRRGGPL TRBV21-1
ASSGRRQAPDTGELF TRBV5-5
ASSPSRFRGVVDTQY TRBV6-6
ASASGTSGGEQF TRBV11-3
ATQTGETEAF TRBV15
ASRPRQGENTEAF TRBV5-1
ASSQGHISPYGYT TRBV3-1/TRBV3-2
ASSRAGGELF TRBV6-5
ASSLIQGLAGELF TRBV5-1
ASSLPGQGADTQY TRBV14
ASSPGVSLRRELF TRBV9
AWRRGLAVDTQY TRBV30
ASGRAASGSLNEQF TRBV4-1